Below, one T cell receptor (beta chain) is given with its context. Its antigen is currently unknown. The sample comes from a study of T cell responses to AZD1222 COVID-19 vaccine. General study results and limits: Epitopes outside B.1.351 and B.1.1.7 mutated regions reportedly drew nearly half of spike TCRs.

TCRdb's copy holds only in-frame clones and misses some; the assay was immunoSEQ multiplex PCR. The repertoire holds fewer than 100,000 clones, with 85% to 90% as singletons. V lost 0 bases and J lost 4, with 3 bases in between. Looked up from germline, CDR1 is SGHNT and CDR2 is YYREEE (reference sequence). CDR3 length: 12 residues. The TCR originated in an adult who received the AZD1222 COVID-19 vaccine. The specimen was peripheral blood, collected 28 days after the second AZD1222 dose. The rearrangement links TRBV5-4 to TRBJ2-3; D not resolved. CDR3 coding DNA: TGTGCCAGCAGCTTGGGGGCAGATACGCAGTATTTT. Its translation is CASSLGADTQYF.